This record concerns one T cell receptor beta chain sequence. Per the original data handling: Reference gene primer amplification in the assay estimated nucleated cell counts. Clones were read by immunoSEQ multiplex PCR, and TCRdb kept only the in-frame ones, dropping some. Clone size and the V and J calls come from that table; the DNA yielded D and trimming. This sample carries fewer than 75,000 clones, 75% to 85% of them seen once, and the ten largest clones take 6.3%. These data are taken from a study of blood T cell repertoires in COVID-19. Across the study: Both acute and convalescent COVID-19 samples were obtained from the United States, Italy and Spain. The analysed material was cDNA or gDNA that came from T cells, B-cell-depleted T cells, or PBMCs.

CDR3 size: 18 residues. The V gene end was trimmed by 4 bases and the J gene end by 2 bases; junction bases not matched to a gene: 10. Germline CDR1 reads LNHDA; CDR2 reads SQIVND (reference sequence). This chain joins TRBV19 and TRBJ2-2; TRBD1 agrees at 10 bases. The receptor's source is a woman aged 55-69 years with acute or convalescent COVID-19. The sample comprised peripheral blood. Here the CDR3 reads CASSKIQDRGFNTGELFF. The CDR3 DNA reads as TGTGCCAGTAGTAAAATCCAGGACAGGGGGTTTAACACCGGGGAGCTGTTTTTT. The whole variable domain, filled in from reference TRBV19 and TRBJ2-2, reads DGGITQSPKYLFRKEGQNVTLSCEQNLNHDAMYWYRQDPGQGLRLIYYSQIVNDFQKGDIAEGYSVSREKKESFPLTVTSAQKNPTAFYLCASSKIQDRGFNTGELFFGEGSRLTVL.